This T cell receptor beta chain was identified in a study of control samples from healthy donors and cancer patients. TCRdb's table, derived via immunoSEQ multiplex PCR, lists solely in-frame clones and lacks some. Of 100,000 to 120,000 clones in the sample, approximately 80% were seen once. This CDR3 contains 15 residues. Per the germline V gene, CDR1 is SGHNT and CDR2 is YYREEE (reference sequence). After removal of 4 bases from V and 4 bases from J, the junction contained 8 bases not matched to a gene. The chain couples TRBV5-4 to TRBJ1-2, with 9 bases lining up with TRBD1. This clonotype was obtained from a man younger than 35 in good health. Sequencing input: blood. For the CDR3, the DNA is TGTGCCAGCAGCGGAACAGGGGGCACTGGCTATGGCTACACCTTC. Translation: CASSGTGGTGYGYTF.